This T cell receptor (beta chain) was sequenced for a study of T cells in localized non-small cell lung cancer. The table came from immunoSEQ multiplex PCR; TCRdb's copy has only in-frame clones and leaves some out. The table records roughly 10,000 clones, about 92% of them present only once. Overall study findings and caveats: Uninvolved adjacent lung showed higher T cell clonality than tumor.

The germline CDR1 and CDR2 sequences are MGHRA and YSYEKL. The CDR3 length is 16 residues. Trimming pared 3 bases from V and 1 base from J, leaving 15 bases between. Concerning this clone: Antigen: not known.

This clonotype was obtained from a woman aged 35-75 years with stage I squamous cell lung carcinoma. The chain uses TRBV4-1 and TRBJ1-2; no definite D call. This specimen consisted of peripheral blood, obtained before any cancer treatment. The chain's CDR3 is CASSHGDGRFNYGYTF. CDR3 sequence (DNA): TGCGCCAGCAGCCATGGCGACGGCAGGTTTAACTATGGCTACACCTTC.